In its sample, the clone carrying this T cell receptor (beta chain) was seen many times. Its antigen remains unknown. The record originates from a study of beta chain bispecific antibodies for T cell cancers. Study as a whole: Sequenced cells survived coculture with leukemia lines plus bispecific antibodies.

Expansion lasted 2 to 4 days, with either anti-CD3 antibody OKT3 or CD3/CD28 beads. Trimming took off 0 bases at V and 10 bases at J, with 19 bases between the two ends. The germline gives CDR1 LGHDT, CDR2 YNNKEL (reference sequence). CDR3 length: 16 residues. Whole-study findings and limits: Anti-TRBV12 exposure, compared with anti-CD19, reduced the TRBV12-3 proportion of TRBV signal by about 99%. Most targeted TRBV signal came from the leukemia cell line cells, not normal T cells.

TCRdb independently ran MiXCR on the 5' RACE reads; one entry per CDR3 protein. The sample lists tens of thousands of distinct CDR3 sequences; just over 2% were seen once. The specimen comprised healthy donor T cells cultured with leukemia cells, sampled from a culture containing a bispecific antibody targeting TCR Vbeta12. This sequence originates from a human donor in good health. Some clones in this sample may be carry-over from other donors' samples. The chain employs TRBV3-1 and TRBJ2-1, with D hard to call. The CDR3 DNA reads as TGTGCCAGCAGCCAAGATCAGGTTCCCGGTATCATAGAGCAGTTCTTC. Protein sequence: CASSQDQVPGIIEQFF.